Described below is a single T cell receptor beta chain sequence and its context. What it recognizes is unknown. Each CDR3 protein gets one entry after TCRdb re-called the 5' RACE reads with MiXCR. The data show about 99,000 distinct CDR3 sequences, 16% seen once. The sample comes from a study of early T cells in non-severe SARS-CoV-2 infection. Background on the study: With bulk RNA from unsorted whole blood as input, sequencing yielded unpaired chains.

Germline values: CDR1 SGHNT, CDR2 YYREEE (reference sequence). This CDR3 comprises 15 residues. The V gene lost 3 bases and the J gene lost 6 bases, with 16 bases spanning the gap. Findings and limits, study-wide: VDJdb matches were skewed toward anti-spike CD8 T cell responses.

This TCR was sampled from an adult who was a healthcare worker with PCR-confirmed SARS-CoV-2 infection or an uninfected control (not recorded which). The V and J genes are TRBV5-4 and TRBJ2-1; possible D gene TRBD2, 7 bases. The specimen sequenced was whole blood. The CDR3 DNA follows: TGTGCCAGCAGCTCACGGGGGGTAGGGGGCAATGAGCAGTTCTTC. Amino acid sequence: CASSSRGVGGNEQFF.